This T cell receptor (beta chain) is drawn from a study of blood T cell repertoires in COVID-19. Study information: Acute and convalescent COVID-19 specimens originated in the United States, Italy and Spain. PBMCs, B-cell-depleted T cells, or T cells provided the cDNA or gDNA that made up the material.

Sequencing used immunoSEQ multiplex PCR; TCRdb keeps in-frame clones, though not all of them. In the table there are 150,000 or so clones, 84% of which are singletons. This clone came up a few times. This clonotype was obtained from a woman aged 50 to 65 who had been exposed to COVID-19. Sample: PBMCs or T cells enriched from blood (not recorded which).

CDR3 region: CASSVVASGTYTEAFF. CDR3 coding DNA: TGTGCCAGCAGCGTAGTGGCTTCAGGTACCTACACTGAAGCTTTCTTT. The J gene is TRBJ1-1, the V gene TRBV9; no clear D. Germline CDR1 and CDR2: SGDLS and YYNGEE. This CDR3 region has 16 residues. Trimming cost V 0 bases and J 3 bases, with 15 bases left between them.